This T cell receptor (beta chain) is drawn from a study of cytomegalovirus exposure and HLA in healthy donors (dated by TCRdb to 2017 to 2019). Study-wide context: An earlier analysis of several hundred of the donors reported 250 to 300 Gb of sequence data and roughly 110 million unique TCR beta sequences from 150 million to 200 million T cells. An early release that covered roughly 600 HLA-typed donors contained about 300 gigabases of sequencing data and 70 million to 100 million unique TCR sequences. Among the roughly 400 genotyped donors, around 81% belonged to the genetic ancestry cluster associated with self-reported Caucasian donors. The aim of the study was to test whether cataloging public T cell receptors could identify signatures of past pathogen exposure. Using immunosequencing, the study profiled T cell repertoires from about 620 subjects and related those repertoires to cytomegalovirus serostatus. A separate validation cohort of over a hundred different subjects was used in addition to the 666-subject first cohort. To predict cytomegalovirus infection status, the study combined high-throughput TCR immunosequencing, statistical association of individual TCRs with disease status, and machine learning. A later analysis re-analyzed previously published TCR beta repertoires from 550 to 700 donors and added high-resolution HLA genotyping to study TCR occurrence patterns. Rather than drawing on any new phenotypic data, the later analysis identified candidate immune exposures from TCR beta sequences and the way those sequences occurred across donors. To decide whether each TCR beta V gene segment behaved as functional or pseudogenic, an earlier analysis of fewer than 750 of the donors relied on high-throughput TCR beta sequencing. Alongside the repertoire data, information on donor age, sex, ethnicity and CMV serostatus was compiled. In a later genetic analysis, genome-wide SNP genotypes for about 55% of the 666 donors were used, and that subset was treated as a discovery cohort. All discovery cohort repertoires had been generated on a single sequencing platform. Class I and class II HLA loci were covered by the typing at four-digit resolution. Typing coverage varied by locus: about 629-640 donors for A, B, C, DRB1 and DQB1; roughly 520 for DQA1; 600 to 610 for DPA1; 450 to 480 for DPB1. Four or five DR-DQ haplotypes were handled as single units for association and clustering, since linkage in the cohort was strong. Among under 450 genotyped donors of the cohort, an average of approximately 240,000 unique TCR beta nucleotide sequences were sequenced per donor, roughly 18% of them non-productive.

Spanning cysteine to phenylalanine, the CDR3 consists of 14 amino acids. Of the read, only the CDR3 DNA is kept; its 42 bases are in frame from base 1. CDR1 and CDR2 are drawn from the germline V gene: MNHEY, SVGAGI. Ends trimmed: V by 5 bases, J by 7 bases; bases unmatched to a gene: 10. Receptors were amplified or captured by the immunoSEQ multiplex PCR assay. A mixture of 60 forward primers for TCR Vbeta segments and 13 reverse primers for TCR Jbeta segments was used in the multiplex PCR. The CDR3 region of rearranged TCR beta genes was amplified from genomic DNA by a multiplex PCR assay. On the Illumina HiSeq System, the amplified TCR beta libraries were sequenced as 87-base-pair reads. The published analysis was carried out like this. A later analysis counted approximately 74 million unique TCR beta chains across the 650 to 800 repertoires, and some 12 million of these chains were shared by at least two donors. To remove PCR and sequencing errors, raw reads were error-corrected and collapsed into unique sequences using a nearest-neighbor algorithm that merged closely related sequences. V, D and J gene segments were assigned by aligning CDR3 sequences to IMGT reference sequences. For a sequence to be retained, a match of at least six nucleotides was required to both a V gene segment and a J gene segment. Rearrangements were classified as productive when the CDR3 lacked stop codons and remained in frame with V and J, and all other rearrangements were classified as non-productive. Following IMGT convention, CDR3 was defined as the stretch from the second conserved V-encoded cysteine to the conserved J-encoded phenylalanine. In an earlier analysis of around 570 of the donors, sequences lacking an unambiguous match to a single V gene segment were excluded. An earlier analysis of some 610 of the donors called V segments functional above 56.7% productive rearrangements and segregating when the between-donor standard deviation exceeded 5%. A statistical classification framework was built to diagnose cytomegalovirus status from the catalog of TCR beta chain sequences. In a later analysis, TCR nucleotide sequences were compared against IMGT/GENE-DB human TR gene sequences so that V and J genes could be assigned. Using the TCRdist pipeline, a later analysis assigned CDR3 sequences along with most-parsimonious VDJ recombination scenarios. A later analysis defined each TCR beta chain by its CDR3 amino acid sequence plus V-gene family, and excluded reads lacking a unique V-gene family. To address suspected cross-contamination and a sequencing artifact, a later analysis removed roughly 640 highly shared, low-generation-probability nucleotide sequences. For each public chain, a later analysis derived a clonal expansion index from normalized ranks of inferred template counts within each repertoire. In a later analysis, generation probabilities were computed with a VDJ recombination model fitted to out-of-frame rearrangements, and the resulting probabilities were checked against IGoR. A later analysis scored TCR-TCR, TCR-HLA and TCR-CMV co-occurrence with hypergeometric tests, applying a repertoire-size bias correction to TCR pairs. To estimate false discovery rates, a later analysis permuted the HLA or CMV assignments 20 times. In a later analysis, co-occurring TCRs were grouped using DBSCAN, with TCRdist sequence similarity added in when clustering inside HLA-allele-positive subsets. For co-occurrence clustering, repertoires with fewer than 30,000 or more than 120,000 public chains were excluded, along with about five repertoires with anomalous nucleotide sharing. TCRdb obtained this table from immuneACCESS and retained in-frame rearrangements with V and J assigned. These tables miss some clones; where compared with another copy, unresolved V genes account for less than half of the shortfall, and the remainder is unexplained. V and J calls and clone size are those listed in that table; D and trimming were worked out from the DNA. Here the sample has some 55,000 clones; around 85% occur a single time. Of the sample, 1.7% is held by the ten largest clones.

In total, roughly 710 healthy bone marrow donors made up the cohort. At the time of sampling, all cohort members were nominally healthy, though unrecorded immune exposures were likely present. The donor tested CMV seronegative, placing the donor among the 350 or so seronegative members of the cohort. A peripheral blood sample was collected from each donor, and TCR beta sequencing was performed on peripheral blood mononuclear cells. The Qiagen DNeasy Blood Extraction Kit was used to extract genomic DNA from the blood cell samples. This clone has more than one count but fewer than ten. It has no known antigen specificity. No base quality information exists; no much larger clone differs at one position. Overall study results and their limits: The study gave a list of around 170 TCR beta chains associated with cytomegalovirus. In a later genetic analysis, a missense DCLRE1C variant was associated with V-gene and J-gene trimming of TCR beta chains, and the association was replicated in an independent cohort. An earlier analysis of around 500 of the donors showed that most TCR beta V segments appeared in productive rearrangements either about 90% or about 30% of the time, which broadly matched IMGT annotations. Some IMGT-functional V segments, including TRBV6-2 and TRBV6-3, could not be told apart with the 87-base-pair reads, so those segments were excluded. A further reported finding was that TCR beta sequences accurately predicted the HLA-A and HLA-B alleles for most subjects in the first cohort. When HLA alleles, especially DR and DQ, strongly co-occurred, TCR associations were difficult to assign to individual alleles. While some public TCRs were present in many individuals, most TCR sequences turned up only very rarely across donors. Roughly uniform sequencing depth across donors was assumed in presence/absence analyses, although this assumption may not hold. Because HLA typing was unavailable for some donors at each locus, only the typed subset was used in association tests. In a later genetic analysis, fewer N-insertions in productive TCRs were reported among donors in an Asian-associated ancestry cluster than the 666-donor mean. Specific HLA alleles were associated with around 18,000 TCR beta sequences at a false discovery rate of 0.05 in a later analysis. Linkage disequilibrium might explain the correlated functional status among segregating V segments, but an unknown experimental factor could not be ruled out. In this cohort, only TCR beta chains were sequenced, and detectable features were limited by the absence of alpha or paired-chain data. In a later analysis, HLA-associated TCR beta chains were found to be more clonally expanded and to have lower generation probabilities than equally common non-associated chains. In a later analysis, the rate of TCR association differed among HLA loci, with DRB1 alleles having the most associated TCRs and HLA-C alleles having the fewest. Because counts were too low, seventeen rarely observed V segments, including chromosome 9 orphons, were left out of the earlier analysis of approximately 580 of the donors. Immune exposure information for the cohort was limited to CMV serostatus. In a later analysis, several top co-occurrence clusters were reported to appear linked to parvovirus B19, influenza, CMV and Epstein-Barr virus. A cluster of highly shared sequence variants was judged likely to represent a technical artifact of the sequencing pipeline. The classifier was reported to diagnose cytomegalovirus status with high specificity and sensitivity in both the original cohort and the validation cohort. In a later analysis, most CMV-associated TCR beta chains were found to appear HLA-restricted, with HLA associations seemingly driven largely by CMV exposure. The authors suggested that the approach could potentially be extended to other disease states and immunological phenotypes. In vitro tests confirmed that a few of the cytomegalovirus-associated TCR beta chains recognize cytomegalovirus antigens.

The receptor was derived from a middle-aged man in good health and CMV-seronegative. In this chain, TRBV6-5 is recombined with TRBJ1-2, with TRBD1 matching 7 junction bases. The sample comprised PBMCs. The sequenced DNA: TGTGCCAGCAGTGACCTTGACAGGGTCGGTGGCTACACCTTC. Translated, it gives CASSDLDRVGGYTF.